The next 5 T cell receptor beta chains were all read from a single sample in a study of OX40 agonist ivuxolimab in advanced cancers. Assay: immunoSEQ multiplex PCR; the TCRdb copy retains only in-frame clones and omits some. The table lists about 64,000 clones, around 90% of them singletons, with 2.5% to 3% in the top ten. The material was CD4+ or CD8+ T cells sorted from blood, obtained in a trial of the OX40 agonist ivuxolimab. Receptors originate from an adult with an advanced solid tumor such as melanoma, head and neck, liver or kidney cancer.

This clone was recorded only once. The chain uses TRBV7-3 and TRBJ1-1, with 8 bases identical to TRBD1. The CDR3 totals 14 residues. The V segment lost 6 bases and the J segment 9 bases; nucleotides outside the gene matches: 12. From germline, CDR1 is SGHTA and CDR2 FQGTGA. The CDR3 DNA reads TGTGCCAGCAGTCCAGGGGGCGAAGGACAAAAAGCTTTCTTT. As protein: CASSPGGEGQKAFF.

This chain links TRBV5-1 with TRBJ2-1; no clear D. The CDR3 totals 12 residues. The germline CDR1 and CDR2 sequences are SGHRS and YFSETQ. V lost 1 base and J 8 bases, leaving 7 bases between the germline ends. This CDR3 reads CASSLPAHEQFF. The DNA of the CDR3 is TGCGCCAGCAGCTTGCCGGCCCATGAGCAGTTCTTC.

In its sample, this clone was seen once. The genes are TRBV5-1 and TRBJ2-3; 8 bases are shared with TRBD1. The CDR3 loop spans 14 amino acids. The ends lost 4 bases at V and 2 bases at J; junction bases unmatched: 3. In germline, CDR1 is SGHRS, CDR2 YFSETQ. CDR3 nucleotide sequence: TGCGCCAGCAGCCAGGGGGCCCTCACAGATACGCAGTATTTT. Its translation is CASSQGALTDTQYF.

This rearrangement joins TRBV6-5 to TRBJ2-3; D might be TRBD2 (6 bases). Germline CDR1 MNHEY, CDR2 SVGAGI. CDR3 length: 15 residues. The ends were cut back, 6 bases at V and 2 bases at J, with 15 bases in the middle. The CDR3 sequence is CASRQDAGPTDTQYF. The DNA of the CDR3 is TGTGCCAGCAGACAAGACGCGGGACCCACAGATACGCAGTATTTT.

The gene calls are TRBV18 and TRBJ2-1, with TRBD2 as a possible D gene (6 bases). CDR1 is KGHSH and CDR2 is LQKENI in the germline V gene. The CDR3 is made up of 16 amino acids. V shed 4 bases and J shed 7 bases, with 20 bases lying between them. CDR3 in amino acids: CASSLDSGVNGNEQFF. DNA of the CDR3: TGTGCCAGCTCACTAGATTCGGGAGTTAATGGGAATGAGCAGTTCTTC.